This TCR beta chain was sequenced in a study of blood T cell repertoires in COVID-19. About the study: Researchers got acute and convalescent COVID-19 samples from the United States, Italy and Spain. T cells, B-cell-depleted T cells, or PBMCs provided the cDNA or gDNA that served as material.

Libraries were prepared by immunoSEQ multiplex PCR; TCRdb keeps only in-frame clonotypes and omits some of them. Among some 240,000 clones, 70% to 90% were seen once, and the ten largest hold about 2.5%. This TCR was recovered from a woman in her sixties or seventies with COVID-19, enrolled during active disease. The source material was peripheral blood.

The CDR3 is CASSNQGQGLNEQFF. In nucleotides, the CDR3 is TGTGCCAGCAGCAACCAAGGACAGGGGTTGAATGAGCAGTTCTTC. The chain links TRBV7-2 to TRBJ2-1; 9 bases are a match to TRBD1. CDR3 length equals 15 residues. Germline CDR1 is SGHTA and CDR2 is FQGNSA. With V trimmed by 5 bases and J by 7 bases, 9 bases remained unmatched.